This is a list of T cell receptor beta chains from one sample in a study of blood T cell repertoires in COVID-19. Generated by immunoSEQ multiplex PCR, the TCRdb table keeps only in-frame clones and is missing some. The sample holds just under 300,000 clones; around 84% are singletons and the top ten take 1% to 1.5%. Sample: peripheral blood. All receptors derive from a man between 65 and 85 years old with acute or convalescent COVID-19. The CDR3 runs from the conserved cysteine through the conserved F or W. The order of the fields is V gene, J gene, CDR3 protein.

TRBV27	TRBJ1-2	CASSPSLGTGGGYTF
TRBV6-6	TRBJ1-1	CASSYGGGLNTEAFF
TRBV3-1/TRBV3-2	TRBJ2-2	CASSERVEKENTGELFF
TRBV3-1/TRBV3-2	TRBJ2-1	CATVGGSYNEQFF
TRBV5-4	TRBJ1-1	CASHARGGFPEAFF
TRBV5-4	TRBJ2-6	CASRLQGRRLSGANVLTF
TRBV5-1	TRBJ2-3	CASSLGSSGASTDTQYF
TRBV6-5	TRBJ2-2	CASRVTSPGELFF
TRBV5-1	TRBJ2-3	CASSLGTSQGDTQYF
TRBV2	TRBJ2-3	CASSELLASTDTQYF
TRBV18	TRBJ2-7	CASSLTGTGASYEQYF
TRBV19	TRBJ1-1	CASSIGEAGTEAFF
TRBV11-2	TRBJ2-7	CASSLTNAYEQYF
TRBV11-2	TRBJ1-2	CASSLDRAAGSNYGYTF
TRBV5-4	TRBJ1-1	CATTPRDRGPGTEAFF
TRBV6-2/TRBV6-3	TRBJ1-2	CASSDIYGYTF
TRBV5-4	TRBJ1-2	CASSSDSYGYTF
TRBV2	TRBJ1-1	CASSEAWGGTEAFF
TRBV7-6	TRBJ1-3	CASSLNYPTGVDTIYF
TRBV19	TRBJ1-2	CASSIFGVDYGYTF
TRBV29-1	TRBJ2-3	CSAKSGTGVTDTQYF
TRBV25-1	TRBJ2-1	CASSESSGKVSYNEQFF
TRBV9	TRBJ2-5	CASSVSGVAQETQYF
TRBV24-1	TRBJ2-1	CATSDYRDEQFF
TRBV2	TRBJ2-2	CASSEAQGEVGELFF
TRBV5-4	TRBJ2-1	CASSPASGGYNEQFF
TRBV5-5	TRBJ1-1	CASSLNAGEAFF
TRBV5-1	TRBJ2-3	CASMRGAGGPRDTQYF
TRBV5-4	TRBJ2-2	CASSAHPGTNTGELFF
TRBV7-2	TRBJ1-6	CASSLERQGANSPLHF
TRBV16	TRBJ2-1	CASSQPMRDLSNEQFF
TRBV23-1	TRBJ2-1	CASSRLPNEQFF
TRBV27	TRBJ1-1	CASSPPTRGTGLNTEAFF
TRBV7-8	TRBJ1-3	CASSPDRGSGNTIYF
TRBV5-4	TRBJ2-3	CASSGRDRGIADTQYF
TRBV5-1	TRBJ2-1	CASSFGHGGGSYNEQFF
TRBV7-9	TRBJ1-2	CASSRRLYGYTF
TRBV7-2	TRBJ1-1	CASSLLTGNTEAFF
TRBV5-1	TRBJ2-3	CASSYQPVGGGTDTQYF
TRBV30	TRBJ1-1	CAWTGQQNTEAFF
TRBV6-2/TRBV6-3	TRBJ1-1	CASSNLRGNTEAFF
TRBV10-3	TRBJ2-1	CATSGGLAGGGNEQFF
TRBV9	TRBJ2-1	CASSVGTSGYNEQFF
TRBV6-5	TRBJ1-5	CASRVDRNNQPQHF
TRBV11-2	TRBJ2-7	CASSLAQAAYEQYF
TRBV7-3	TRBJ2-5	CASSLGQGGLQETQYF